The 12 T cell receptor beta chains below were found in one sample sequenced in a study of control samples from healthy donors and cancer patients. Profiled with immunoSEQ multiplex PCR; TCRdb holds only in-frame clones, not every one. The sample contains some 150,000 clones, 85% to 95% of which appear only once. Material: blood. All receptors derive from a man aged 35 to 55 in good health.

This rearrangement joins TRBV5-1 to TRBJ2-1; 9 bases line up with TRBD2. In germline, CDR1 is SGHRS, CDR2 YFSETQ. The CDR3 runs 13 residues. V trimming: 3 bases; J trimming: 11 bases; junction bases outside the gene matches: 6. This chain's CDR3 is CASSSFSGGKQFF. The CDR3 DNA sequence: TGCGCCAGCAGCTCTTTTAGCGGGGGTAAGCAGTTCTTC.

J is TRBJ1-1 and V is TRBV21-1; the listed D gene, TRBD1, was not tested against the DNA. TRBV21-1 represents a pseudogene. This CDR3 region has 15 residues. CDR3 bases: TGTGCCAGCAGCCACGGACAGGGGGCAAGTACTGAAGCTTTCTTT. Translation: CASSHGQGASTEAFF.

With respect to this clone: Within the sample, other DNA sequences also encode this same CDR3. The chain joins TRBV9 to TRBJ2-7, with 8 positions matching TRBD1. Losses at the gene ends were 2 bases for V and 1 base for J; bases not matched to a gene: 8. Germline V gene lookup returns CDR1 SGDLS and CDR2 YYNGEE. CDR3 size: 16 residues. This CDR3 is CASSVDRGGGSYEQYF. As DNA, the CDR3 is TGTGCCAGCAGCGTCGACAGGGGTGGGGGTTCCTACGAGCAGTACTTC.

This sequence joins TRBV5-4 and TRBJ2-1; no definite D call. CDR3 length equals 12 residues. Between the trimmed V and J ends, which lost 0 bases and 12 bases, there was a span of 10 bases. Germline V CDR1 and CDR2: SGHNT, YYREEE (reference sequence). CDR3 sequence reads: CASSLGQLTQFF. The CDR3 region has the DNA TGTGCCAGCAGCTTGGGGCAGTTGACGCAGTTCTTC.

In the case of this clone: Other DNA sequences in this sample translate to the same CDR3. The rearrangement uses TRBV5-4 and TRBJ1-2; no firm D call. The CDR3 contains 13 residues. The V gene's germline CDR1 is SGHNT and CDR2 YYREEE (reference sequence). V dropped 0 bases and J dropped 2 bases, with 5 bases sitting between them. The CDR3 loop is CASSLGGNYGYTF. The DNA for the CDR3 is TGTGCCAGCAGCTTGGGAGGGAACTATGGCTACACCTTC.

As DNA, the CDR3 is TGTGCCAGCAGCTTAACTGGGGGTAATGAAAAACTGTTTTTT. Its translation: CASSLTGGNEKLFF. This rearrangement joins TRBV7-6 to TRBJ1-4, with D possibly TRBD1 on 5 matching bases. The CDR3 is 14 residues long. Germline CDR1 is SGHVS and CDR2 is FNYEAQ. V was trimmed by 2 bases and J by 4 bases, leaving 8 bases between them.

The rearrangement links TRBV5-1 to TRBJ1-6; 10 positions match TRBD1. Germline-derived CDR1 and CDR2 are SGHRS and YFSETQ. This CDR3 is built from 18 residues. The J segment lost 2 bases and the V segment lost 0 bases, leaving 5 bases of the junction unmatched. The CDR3 protein is CASSLEGQGSTYNSPLHF. In DNA, the CDR3 is TGCGCCAGCAGCTTGGAGGGACAGGGGTCCACCTATAATTCACCCCTCCACTTT.

This chain links TRBV6-2 or TRBV6-3 with TRBJ2-3; D possibly uses TRBD1 or TRBD2 (6 bases each). Germline loops: CDR1 MNHEY, CDR2 SVGEGT. The CDR3 totals 17 residues. The V end lost 2 bases, the J end lost 2 bases, and 17 bases lay between the germline ends. CDR3 DNA: TGTGCCAGCAGTTACCCAACAGGGAGGAGGAACACAGATACGCAGTATTTT. Its translation is CASSYPTGRRNTDTQYF.

The chain has TRBV5-8 and TRBJ1-1; 10 bases are a match to TRBD1. V was clipped by 4 bases and J by 5 bases; unmatched bases: 8. The CDR3 is 15 residues long. Looked up from germline, CDR1 is SGHTS and CDR2 is YDEGEE. For the CDR3, the DNA is TGTGCCAGCAGCGGACAGGGGGGTCGTAGGACTGAAGCTTTCTTT. This translates into CASSGQGGRRTEAFF.

V usage is TRBV10-2 and J usage is TRBJ1-6, with D unclear. The CDR3 is 14 residues long. Germline CDR1 reads WSHSY; CDR2 reads SAAADI. V dropped 7 bases and J dropped 7 bases, with 14 bases sitting between them. The CDR3 loop reads CASTPGMGNSPLHF. The CDR3 bases are TGCGCCAGCACCCCCGGAATGGGAAATTCACCCCTCCACTTT.

J is TRBJ1-4 and V is TRBV6-5; perhaps TRBD1 as D (5 bases). V was clipped by 8 bases and J by 7 bases, with 14 bases between them. CDR1 and CDR2 from the germline V gene are MNHEY and SVGAGI. The CDR3 consists of 13 residues. The CDR3 coding sequence is TGTGCCAGCGACCGACGGGGGGGTGAAAAACTGTTTTTT. Translated, it gives CASDRRGGEKLFF.

The rearrangement links TRBV2 to TRBJ1-5; D is undetermined. The germline CDR1 and CDR2 sequences are SNHLY and FYNNEI. The CDR3 contains 15 residues. V was cut by 2 bases and J by 0 bases, with 8 bases left in between. CDR3 loop: CASSEFGYSNQPQHF. Written as DNA, the CDR3 is TGTGCCAGCAGTGAATTTGGGTATAGCAATCAGCCCCAGCATTTT.